What follows is one TCR beta chain and its context. The data stem from a study of blood T cell repertoires in COVID-19. Study summary: COVID-19 samples from acute and convalescent phases originated in the United States, Italy and Spain. Sample material is recorded as cDNA or gDNA derived from T cells, B-cell-depleted T cells, or PBMCs.

Under the authors' procedure: The assay estimated nucleated cells by amplifying reference gene primers. Sequencing was performed with immunoSEQ multiplex PCR; in TCRdb, only in-frame clones are kept and a portion is missing. V and J calls and clone size follow that table, whereas D and trimming were derived from the DNA. The table includes about 190,000 clones, approximately 78% detected once. This CDR3 is built from 15 residues. Per germline, CDR1 SGHRS and CDR2 YFSETQ. The V segment lost 5 bases and the J segment 6 bases; nucleotides outside the gene matches: 8. The sample was peripheral blood. The TCR sequence derives from an elderly woman with active or convalescent COVID-19. This rearrangement joins TRBV5-1 to TRBJ2-2; 9 bases align to TRBD1. The CDR3 bases are TGCGCCAGCAGTGAGGGGACAGGGAGGCCCGGGGAGCTGTTTTTT. Its translation: CASSEGTGRPGELFF.